This TCR beta chain emerged from a study of blood T cell repertoires in COVID-19. Turning to the study itself: Collection of acute and convalescent COVID-19 samples took place in the United States, Italy and Spain. Sources were T cells, B-cell-depleted T cells, or PBMCs; the material itself was cDNA or gDNA.

Seattle's cohort entered during active infection and was followed longitudinally. Per the authors' pipeline: The authors estimated nucleated cell counts from reference gene primer amplification. This table comes from immunoSEQ multiplex PCR, and its TCRdb copy is limited to in-frame clones, with some not included. V, J and clone size derive from that table, while D and trimming were established from the DNA sequence. The table includes just under 60,000 clones, around 82% detected once. From germline, CDR1 is SGHDT and CDR2 YYEEEE. Trimming shortened V by 2 bases and J by 4 bases, and 15 bases separated the two germline ends. The CDR3 runs 15 residues.

The receptor was isolated from a man at least 80 years old with COVID-19, enrolled during active disease. The V and J genes are TRBV5-6 and TRBJ1-1; a weak D match, TRBD1 (5 bases). Sequencing used peripheral blood. The CDR3 spells CASSFRDRRSTEAFF. Written as DNA, the CDR3 is TGTGCCAGCAGCTTTCGTGACAGAAGGAGCACTGAAGCTTTCTTT. The whole variable domain, remainder taken from reference TRBV5-6 and TRBJ1-1, is DAGVTQSPTHLIKTRGQQVTLRCSPKSGHDTVSWYQQALGQGPQFIFQYYEEEERQRGNFPDRFSGHQFPNYSSELNVNALLLGDSALYLCASSFRDRRSTEAFFGQGTRLTVV.